These 17 T cell receptor beta chains came from one sample sequenced in a study of cytomegalovirus exposure and HLA in healthy donors. Primers for the PCR totalled 60 Vbeta and 13 Jbeta. Measured with immunoSEQ multiplex PCR; TCRdb has only the in-frame clones, and not every one. The data show approximately 150,000 clones, with around three quarters seen just once and around 1% held by the top ten. The sample was PBMCs. The receptors originated from a woman in her thirties or forties in good health and CMV-seronegative.

The rearrangement joins TRBV7-9 to TRBJ1-5; TRBD1 aligns across 7 bases. CDR1 is SEHNR, CDR2 FQNEAQ, per germline (reference sequence). V lost 5 bases to trimming and J lost 1 base; unmatched junction nucleotides: 8. This CDR3 comprises 16 residues. CDR3: CASSNTGVGSNQPQHF. The CDR3 DNA reads TGTGCCAGCAGCAATACAGGGGTAGGGAGCAATCAGCCCCAGCATTTT.

This chain links TRBV19 with TRBJ2-5, with a weak D call TRBD2 (5 bases). The germline V gene encodes CDR1 LNHDA and CDR2 SQIVND (reference sequence). The V end was cut by 10 bases, the J end by 2 bases, with 8 bases between. The CDR3 runs to 11 residues. CDR3 in amino acids: CATTGQETQYF. DNA of the CDR3: TGTGCCACCACGGGGCAAGAGACCCAGTACTTC.

The sample holds a few counts of this clone. This chain connects TRBV5-3 to TRBJ2-7; TRBD2 agrees at 10 bases. TRBV5-3 is an open reading frame, and its role is uncertain. The CDR3 runs 16 residues. J was trimmed by 3 bases and V by 1 base; bases with no gene match: 7. CDR3 nucleotides: TGTGCCAGAAGCTTGAACCTTAGCGGGAGGAACTACGAGCAGTACTTC. Its protein is CARSLNLSGRNYEQYF.

The table lists this clone with a few counts. This chain connects TRBV11-3 to TRBJ2-2, with TRBD2 matching 11 bases. CDR3 length: 15 amino acids. Germline V gene data show CDR1 as SGHNT and CDR2 as YENEEA. V lost 5 bases, J lost 3 bases, and 2 bases stayed unmatched. CDR3 coding DNA: TGTGCCAGCAGCGTAGCGGGAGGGGACACCGGGGAGCTGTTTTTT. Amino acids: CASSVAGGDTGELFF.

The V call is TRBV6-1, the J call TRBJ2-1, with 12 nucleotides matching TRBD2. J was trimmed by 12 bases and V by 6 bases; bases with no gene match: 6. The CDR3 consists of 13 residues. CDR1 and CDR2 (germline): MNHNS, SASEGT. DNA for the CDR3: TGTGCCAGCAGGACTAGCGGGAGTATTCGGCAGTTCTTC. The encoded protein is CASRTSGSIRQFF.

The chain carries TRBV21-1 and TRBJ1-1; the tabulated D call, TRBD1, remains unverified against the DNA. TRBV21-1 is flagged as a pseudogene. The CDR3 covers 19 residues. The CDR3 loop is CASSKARTGGVLMGTEAFF. DNA for the CDR3: TGTGCCAGCAGCAAAGCGCGGACAGGGGGCGTTCTGATGGGCACTGAAGCTTTCTTT.

This rearrangement joins TRBV30 to TRBJ2-1, with 10 bases matching TRBD2. Germline CDR1 and CDR2: GTSNPN and SVGIG (reference sequence). The CDR3 length is 16 residues. The trim removed 1 base at V and 4 bases at J, leaving 7 bases unmatched. CDR3 in DNA: TGTGCCTGGAGTGGTAGCGGGAGGACTTTATACAATGAGCAGTTCTTC. Protein product: CAWSGSGRTLYNEQFF.

CDR3 DNA sequence: TGTGCCAGCAGTGCGGCGGGATCTACAGATACGCAGTATTTT. Its protein product is CASSAAGSTDTQYF. The chain uses TRBV6-1 and TRBJ2-3; D is possibly TRBD2 (6 bases). V was pared by 4 bases and J by 3 bases, with 11 bases between. This CDR3 region has 14 residues. Germline CDR1 reads MNHNS; CDR2 reads SASEGT.

This clone showed up just once. Sequence at one end of the junction differs from germline and may be a read error. This rearrangement joins TRBV5-8 to TRBJ1-2, with a tentative D call TRBD1 (6 bases). CDR1 and CDR2 (germline): SGHTS, YDEGEE. The CDR3 covers 14 residues. The chain's CDR3 is CASSSRATNRASNF. CDR3 coding DNA: TGTGCCAGCAGCTCGCGGGCGACGAACAGGGCTTCCAACTTC. Supplemented by reference TRBV5-8 and TRBJ1-2, the full variable domain reads EAGVTQSPTHLIKTRGQQATLRCSPISGHTSVYWYQQALGLGLQFLLWYDEGEERNRGNFPPRFSGRQFPNYSSELNVNALELEDSALYLCASSSRATNRASNFGSGTRLTVV.

The J gene is TRBJ2-3, the V gene TRBV7-5; TRBD2 is taken as the D call from the table, unchecked against the DNA. TRBV7-5 is labeled a pseudogene. The CDR3 length is 19 residues. The DNA of the CDR3 is TGTGCCAGAAGCCGAGCGGGAGTATGGGTCTCGAGGAGCACAGATACGCAGTATTTT. Translating it yields CARSRAGVWVSRSTDTQYF.

The chain is built from TRBV9 and TRBJ2-1; no reliable D call. The V end was cut by 2 bases, the J end by 4 bases, with 13 bases between. Per germline, CDR1 SGDLS and CDR2 YYNGEE. The CDR3 runs to 15 residues. Here the CDR3 DNA reads TGTGCCAGCAGCGTCGTAGCTAGACCTTACAATGAGCAGTTCTTC. Residues: CASSVVARPYNEQFF.

The V call is TRBV5-4, the J call TRBJ2-7; 10 nucleotides match TRBD2. The germline V gene encodes CDR1 SGHNT and CDR2 YYREEE (reference sequence). The CDR3 is made up of 14 amino acids. Trimming took 3 bases from V and 4 from J; bases not matched to a gene: 4. CDR3 coding DNA: TGTGCCAGCAGCTCTAGCGGGAGTGTTTACGAGCAGTACTTC. The encoded protein is CASSSSGSVYEQYF. The entire variable domain, with the rest obtained from reference TRBV5-4 and TRBJ2-7, is as follows: ETGVTQSPTHLIKTRGQQVTLRCSSQSGHNTVSWYQQALGQGPQFIFQYYREEENGRGNFPPRFSGLQFPNYSSELNVNALELDDSALYLCASSSSGSVYEQYFGPGTRLTVT.

The chain is built from TRBV5-8 and TRBJ1-5; 7 bases fit TRBD1. The CDR3 totals 14 residues. Germline-derived CDR1 and CDR2 are SGHTS and YDEGEE. The trim removed 4 bases at V and 1 base at J, leaving 2 bases unmatched. The CDR3 DNA follows: TGTGCCAGCAGCCGGGGACAGAGCAATCAGCCCCAGCATTTT. Encoded protein: CASSRGQSNQPQHF.

The chain couples TRBV9 to TRBJ1-5, with D hard to call. This CDR3 is built from 13 residues. Trimming removed 4 bases at V and 6 bases at J, with 11 bases between. CDR1 and CDR2 (germline): SGDLS, YYNGEE. The CDR3 nucleotides are TGTGCCAGCAGCCCCGGTCTCCTTCAGCCCCAGCATTTT. Translation gives CASSPGLLQPQHF.

This chain connects TRBV15 to TRBJ1-4; 7 bases are shared with TRBD1. V shed 0 bases, J shed 5 bases, and the junction held 6 bases outside the gene matches. The CDR3 spans 16 residues. In germline, CDR1 is LNHNV, CDR2 YYDKDF (reference sequence). The CDR3 DNA reads as TGTGCCACCAGCAGAGATCCGGGACAGCGGAATGAAAAACTGTTTTTT. It is translated as CATSRDPGQRNEKLFF.

The genes are TRBV2 and TRBJ2-2, with D hard to call. The CDR3 is 12 residues long. Trimming removed 8 bases at V and 2 bases at J, with 6 bases between. CDR1 is SNHLY and CDR2 is FYNNEI in the germline V gene. The CDR3 region has the DNA TGTGCCAGCGGAGTTAACACCGGGGAGCTGTTTTTT. It translates to CASGVNTGELFF.

This clone was seen once. The CDR3: CASRRTVIYGYTF. Here the CDR3 DNA reads TGTGCCAGCAGGAGGACAGTCATCTATGGCTACACCTTC. V is TRBV28 and J is TRBJ1-2; D perhaps matches TRBD1 (6 bases). The CDR3 contains 13 residues. Germline assignment: CDR1 MDHEN and CDR2 SYDVKM. V was shortened by 6 bases and J by 4 bases, with 12 bases between the two germline ends.